Shown below are 6 T cell receptor beta chains from a single sample sequenced in a study of blood T cell repertoires in COVID-19 (dated by TCRdb to about 2020). The library was prepared using the immunoSEQ multiplex PCR assay. This immuneACCESS table, as held by TCRdb, lists in-frame sequences with V and J called but not all clones. Of the missing ones, under half trace to an unresolved V gene in checked studies; the others have no known cause. The sample records around 200,000 clones, around nine tenths of which are singletons. Jointly, the top ten make up about 6% of the sample. The sample consisted of peripheral blood. Every receptor here comes from a man aged 55 to 70 who had recovered from COVID-19.

CDR3 loop: CASSATRPGEQYF. The CDR3 region has the DNA TGCGCCAGCAGCGCGACTAGGCCGGGGGAGCAGTACTTC. The J gene is TRBJ2-7, the V gene TRBV5-1; TRBD2 might be the D (6 bases). This CDR3 spans 13 amino acids. Trimming pared 4 bases from V and 7 bases from J, leaving 15 bases between. The V gene's germline CDR1 is SGHRS and CDR2 YFSETQ.

The chain combines TRBV5-4 with TRBJ2-1, with 8 nucleotides matching TRBD2. J was trimmed by 6 bases and V by 4 bases; bases with no gene match: 12. Germline-derived CDR1 and CDR2 are SGHNT and YYREEE (reference sequence). This CDR3 spans 16 amino acids. The CDR3 region has the DNA TGTGCCAGCAGCCCAAAGGAGCGGGAGAGTATCAATGAGCAGTTCTTC. Protein sequence: CASSPKERESINEQFF.

The genes are TRBV11-1 and TRBJ2-5; the D gene is possibly TRBD2 (5 bases). The CDR3 runs 17 residues. Germline-derived CDR1 and CDR2 are SGHAT and FQDESV (reference sequence). With 0 bases removed from V and 1 base from J, the gap between germline ends came to 15 bases. CDR3 sequence reads: CASSLALGSSPQETQYF. In DNA, the CDR3 is TGTGCCAGCAGCTTAGCACTGGGGAGTTCCCCCCAAGAGACCCAGTACTTC.

The chain has TRBV5-1 and TRBJ2-1, with 9 bases that match TRBD1. CDR3 length equals 15 residues. Germline V gene data show CDR1 as SGHRS and CDR2 as YFSETQ. With 4 bases clipped from V and 0 bases from J, the junction kept 2 bases outside the gene matches. The CDR3 region has the DNA TGCGCCAGCAGCACACAGGGGGCCTCCTACAATGAGCAGTTCTTC. Translating it yields CASSTQGASYNEQFF.

The chain has TRBV9 and TRBJ1-3; D perhaps matches TRBD1 (5 bases). Deletions cut 0 bases from V and 1 base from J, with 11 bases between. Looked up from germline, CDR1 is SGDLS and CDR2 is YYNGEE. The CDR3 runs to 16 residues. CDR3 protein: CASSVAQGESGNTIYF. As DNA, the CDR3 is TGTGCCAGCAGCGTAGCCCAAGGGGAATCTGGAAACACCATATATTTT.

V is TRBV6-5 and J is TRBJ1-2; the match to TRBD1 covers 7 bases. The V and J ends lost 4 bases and 3 bases, in that order; junction bases with no gene match: 8. This CDR3 region has 15 residues. CDR1 MNHEY and CDR2 SVGAGI come from the germline V gene. CDR3 sequence (DNA): TGTGCCAGCAGTTCAGTCTCCCAGGGGGACTATGGCTACACCTTC. Encoded protein: CASSSVSQGDYGYTF.